Below are 30 T cell receptor beta chains sequenced from a single sample in a study of blood T cell repertoires in COVID-19. Clones were read by immunoSEQ multiplex PCR, and TCRdb kept only the in-frame ones, dropping some. Of about 160,000 clones detected, 75% to 90% appear once; the ten largest clones hold 2.2%. Specimen: peripheral blood. These receptors were obtained from a man between 65 and 85 years old with acute or convalescent COVID-19.

The J gene is TRBJ2-1, the V gene TRBV11-3, with TRBD2 matching 8 bases. V was pared by 2 bases and J by 9 bases, with 6 bases of the junction left unmatched. The germline V gene encodes CDR1 SGHNT and CDR2 YENEEA. This CDR3 region has 14 residues. The CDR3 sequence: CASSLRSGNFEQFF. For the CDR3, the DNA is TGTGCCAGCAGCTTACGTAGCGGGAATTTTGAGCAGTTCTTC. Looking up the rest from reference TRBV11-3 and TRBJ2-1 gives the full variable domain: EAGVVQSPRYKIIEKKQPVAFWCNPISGHNTLYWYLQNLGQGPELLIRYENEEAVDDSQLPKDRFSAERLKGVDSTLKIQPAELGDSAVYLCASSLRSGNFEQFFGPGTRLTVL.

V usage is TRBV13 and J usage is TRBJ2-2, with 7 nucleotides matching TRBD2. There are 18 residues in the CDR3. Germline V CDR1 and CDR2: PRHDT, FYEKMQ (reference sequence). The V gene end was trimmed by 6 bases and the J gene end by 3 bases; junction bases not matched to a gene: 16. CDR3 sequence reads: CASRIRGVTPRDTGELFF. The DNA of the CDR3 is TGTGCCAGCAGGATACGGGGGGTTACTCCTCGGGACACCGGGGAGCTGTTTTTT.

The genes are TRBV5-1 and TRBJ2-3; 8 bases line up with TRBD2. CDR1 and CDR2 from the germline V gene are SGHRS and YFSETQ. This CDR3 contains 16 residues. V lost 2 bases to trimming and J lost 0 bases; unmatched junction nucleotides: 5. The CDR3, as DNA: TGCGCCAGCAGCTTAGACGGGGGGGTTAGCACAGATACGCAGTATTTT. Translated, it gives CASSLDGGVSTDTQYF.

V and J are TRBV18 and TRBJ2-5, with TRBD2 identical over 8 bases. This CDR3 has 14 amino acids. CDR1 and CDR2 (germline): KGHSH, LQKENI. V was pared by 1 base and J by 5 bases, with 3 bases of the junction left unmatched. The CDR3 loop is CASSPRAGEETQYF. The DNA for the CDR3 is TGTGCCAGCTCACCACGAGCGGGGGAGGAGACCCAGTACTTC.

This sequence joins TRBV2 and TRBJ1-2, with TRBD1 identical over 8 bases. CDR3 length: 14 residues. The junction had 3 bases not matched to a gene; V was cut back by 4 bases and J by 2 bases. CDR1 is SNHLY, CDR2 FYNNEI, per germline. Here the CDR3 DNA reads TGTGCCAGCAGTGGACAGGGGACCAACTATGGCTACACCTTC. It translates to CASSGQGTNYGYTF.

The chain is built from TRBV7-2 and TRBJ2-3, with D perhaps TRBD1 (6 bases). Trimming shortened V by 4 bases and J by 0 bases, and 14 bases separated the two germline ends. This CDR3 comprises 16 residues. In germline, CDR1 is SGHTA, CDR2 FQGNSA. For the CDR3, the DNA is TGTGCCAGCAGCTCCAGGGGATCCCGTAGCACAGATACGCAGTATTTT. Translating it yields CASSSRGSRSTDTQYF.

The chain is built from TRBV6-5 and TRBJ1-6; TRBD1 matches at 7 bases. V lost 2 bases, J lost 10 bases, and 8 bases stayed unmatched. CDR1 is MNHEY, CDR2 SVGAGI, per germline. This CDR3 contains 15 residues. The CDR3 bases are TGTGCCAGCAGTTACGCTCGGGACAGAAGCTCACCCCTCCACTTT. This encodes CASSYARDRSSPLHF.

This sequence joins TRBV19 and TRBJ1-2, with 9 bases lining up with TRBD1. The CDR3 spans 15 residues. Trimming cost V 5 bases and J 2 bases; bases outside gene matches: 6. The V gene's germline CDR1 is LNHDA and CDR2 SQIVND (reference sequence). The DNA for the CDR3 is TGTGCCAGTAGTCAACAGGGGGCCAACAACTATGGCTACACCTTC. Translating gives CASSQQGANNYGYTF.

The chain joins TRBV7-3 to TRBJ1-6; no definite D call. Deletions cut 5 bases from V and 5 bases from J, with 16 bases between. This CDR3 is built from 16 residues. Looked up from germline, CDR1 is SGHTA and CDR2 is FQGTGA. CDR3 coding DNA: TGTGCCAGCAGCCTTAGGTACGGGGTACATAATTCACCCCTCCACTTT. It yields the protein CASSLRYGVHNSPLHF.

This chain connects TRBV19 to TRBJ1-1, with a weak D call TRBD1 (5 bases). The CDR3 covers 13 residues. V was shortened by 9 bases and J by 3 bases, with 14 bases between the two germline ends. The germline CDR1 and CDR2 sequences are LNHDA and SQIVND (reference sequence). The CDR3: CASRGLRDTEAFF. The CDR3 region has the DNA TGTGCCAGCCGGGGACTCCGGGACACTGAAGCTTTCTTT.

This clone has only one observation. The V call is TRBV7-9, the J call TRBJ2-4; tentative D call: TRBD2 (5 bases). Germline V lookup: CDR1 SEHNR, CDR2 FQNEAQ (reference sequence). Trimming took off 7 bases at V and 2 bases at J, with 12 bases between the two ends. The CDR3 contains 14 residues. CDR3 in amino acids: CASTDSGTKNIQYF. For the CDR3, the DNA is TGTGCCAGCACCGACTCGGGGACCAAAAACATTCAGTACTTC.

DNA of the CDR3: TGTGCCAGCAGTTTATACGGGACAGGCTATGGCTACACCTTC. Residues: CASSLYGTGYGYTF. V gene TRBV28 combines with J gene TRBJ1-2; TRBD1 matches 8 bases. The trim removed 1 base at V and 4 bases at J, leaving 2 bases unmatched. The CDR3 contains 14 residues. Germline CDR1 MDHEN, CDR2 SYDVKM.

Only one count was recorded for this clone. This sequence joins TRBV12-3 or TRBV12-4 and TRBJ2-1, with 7 bases fitting TRBD2. Losses at the gene ends were 10 bases for V and 9 bases for J; bases not matched to a gene: 9. The CDR3 has 12 amino acids. In nucleotides, the CDR3 is TGTGCCACCCGCCTGACTAGCCGTGAGCAGTTCTTC. Amino acids: CATRLTSREQFF.

In its sample, this clone was seen once. The rearrangement joins TRBV11-3 to TRBJ2-1; 12 nucleotides match TRBD2. V was pared by 6 bases and J by 6 bases, with 3 bases of the junction left unmatched. Germline V lookup: CDR1 SGHNT, CDR2 YENEEA. The CDR3 runs to 14 residues. The CDR3 reads CASSPSGRGNEQFF. CDR3 nucleotide sequence: TGTGCCAGCAGTCCTAGCGGGAGGGGCAATGAGCAGTTCTTC.

This rearrangement joins TRBV5-8 to TRBJ1-4; 9 positions match TRBD1. V shed 2 bases and J 8 bases; nucleotides not matched to a gene: 10. Germline V gives CDR1 SGHTS, CDR2 YDEGEE. This CDR3 has 16 amino acids. CDR3 bases: TGTGCCAGCAGCTTAGAGCCGGGACAGGGAGGAGAAAAACTGTTTTTT. Its translation: CASSLEPGQGGEKLFF.

The rearrangement uses TRBV6-1 and TRBJ2-7, with TRBD1 as a possible D gene (5 bases). Between the trimmed V and J ends, which lost 1 base and 0 bases, there was a span of 7 bases. Germline CDR1 MNHNS, CDR2 SASEGT. This CDR3 comprises 14 residues. CDR3 coding DNA: TGTGCCAGCAGTGAAGTGACAGTCTCCTACGAGCAGTACTTC. Its translation: CASSEVTVSYEQYF.

The chain has TRBV9 and TRBJ2-1; 8 bases align to TRBD1. CDR1 and CDR2 from the germline V gene are SGDLS and YYNGEE. Trimming at V came to 2 bases and at J to 8 bases, leaving 9 bases not matched to a gene. This CDR3 contains 15 residues. CDR3 region: CASSVASTGEDEQFF. The CDR3 region has the DNA TGTGCCAGCAGCGTGGCCTCGACAGGGGAGGATGAGCAGTTCTTC.

The chain joins TRBV24-1 to TRBJ2-1; a weak D match, TRBD2 (6 bases). The ends were cut back, 5 bases at V and 9 bases at J, with 19 bases in the middle. Germline V gene sequence: CDR1 KGHDR, CDR2 SFDVKD. There are 15 residues in the CDR3. The CDR3 spells CATSGGASGLREQFF. For the CDR3, the DNA is TGTGCCACCAGTGGAGGGGCGTCTGGACTACGTGAGCAGTTCTTC.

CDR3 region: CASSLGAGGRTEAFF. CDR3 bases: TGTGCCAGCAGCTTAGGGGCAGGGGGCCGGACTGAAGCTTTCTTT. J is TRBJ1-1 and V is TRBV7-9; 8 positions match TRBD1. The V and J ends lost 1 base and 5 bases, in that order; junction bases with no gene match: 6. The germline V gene has CDR1 SEHNR and CDR2 FQNEAQ (reference sequence). CDR3 length: 15 residues.

V and J are TRBV28 and TRBJ2-3; the D gene is possibly TRBD2 (6 bases). The germline V and J ends were trimmed by 5 bases and 2 bases, with 23 bases remaining between them. CDR1 and CDR2 (germline): MDHEN, SYDVKM. This CDR3 contains 18 residues. CDR3 loop: CASSPSTGLLRATDTQYF. CDR3 DNA sequence: TGTGCCAGCAGTCCCTCGACGGGACTCCTTAGGGCCACAGATACGCAGTATTTT. Complete variable domain (other parts from reference TRBV28 and TRBJ2-3): DVKVTQSSRYLVKRTGEKVFLECVQDMDHENMFWYRQDPGLGLRLIYFSYDVKMKEKGDIPEGYSVSREKKERFSLILESASTNQTSMYLCASSPSTGLLRATDTQYFGPGTRLTVL.

The genes are TRBV18 and TRBJ2-1, with D possibly TRBD1 on 5 matching bases. Germline CDR1 and CDR2: KGHSH and LQKENI. The CDR3 length is 15 residues. V was shortened by 1 base and J by 7 bases, with 14 bases between the two germline ends. CDR3 loop: CASSPLDQGGNEQFF. The CDR3 DNA is TGTGCCAGCTCACCACTGGACCAGGGTGGGAATGAGCAGTTCTTC.

The CDR3 nucleotides read TGTGCCAGCAGTGACAGTAGAGGGGGAAACACCATATATTTT. This translates into CASSDSRGGNTIYF. The genes are TRBV25-1 and TRBJ1-3; no firm D call. Deletions cut 3 bases from V and 4 bases from J, with 10 bases between. The CDR3 extends over 14 amino acids. Per the germline V gene, CDR1 is MGHDK and CDR2 is SYGVNS.

J is TRBJ1-2 and V is TRBV7-2, with D possibly being TRBD1 (6 bases). The germline gives CDR1 SGHTA, CDR2 FQGNSA. This CDR3 is 15 amino acids long. V was trimmed by 5 bases and J by 4 bases, leaving 17 bases between them. The CDR3 protein is CASSPRDRIPYGYTF. In DNA, the CDR3 is TGTGCCAGCAGCCCTAGAGACAGGATACCCTATGGCTACACCTTC.

The genes are TRBV9 and TRBJ1-4; 7 bases match TRBD1. After removal of 4 bases from V and 5 bases from J, the junction contained 5 bases not matched to a gene. The length of the CDR3 is 14 residues. Germline V lookup: CDR1 SGDLS, CDR2 YYNGEE. The CDR3 DNA reads TGTGCCAGCAGCTCGGGACAGATAAATGAAAAACTGTTTTTT. Protein product: CASSSGQINEKLFF.

The chain employs TRBV6-5 and TRBJ2-3; 9 bases agree with TRBD1. The CDR3 has 15 residues. The V segment lost 7 bases and the J segment 4 bases; nucleotides outside the gene matches: 9. The germline V gene encodes CDR1 MNHEY and CDR2 SVGAGI. DNA for the CDR3: TGTGCCAGCACCCAACTTGGACAGGGGCCAGATACGCAGTATTTT. It yields the protein CASTQLGQGPDTQYF.

The J gene is TRBJ2-7, the V gene TRBV2, with D possibly TRBD1 on 5 matching bases. Trimming removed 6 bases at V and 6 bases at J, with 18 bases between. The CDR3 has 14 amino acids. Germline V gene lookup returns CDR1 SNHLY and CDR2 FYNNEI. CDR3 region: CASRRSLVRGEQYF. The CDR3 DNA follows: TGTGCCAGCAGAAGGTCTCTAGTAAGGGGCGAGCAGTACTTC.

The V gene is TRBV6-5, the J gene TRBJ1-5; D gene uncertain. The germline CDR1 and CDR2 sequences are MNHEY and SVGAGI. This CDR3 is 14 amino acids long. V was cut by 11 bases and J by 2 bases, with 16 bases left in between. Written as DNA, the CDR3 is TGTGCCGCCGAGAACGGGTCGGGCAATCAGCCCCAGCATTTT. This translates into CAAENGSGNQPQHF.

Only a few counts were recorded for this clone. The chain uses TRBV3-1 (or the pseudogene TRBV3-2) and TRBJ2-3, with D possibly TRBD2 on 6 matching bases. This CDR3 is built from 15 residues. The germline V gene encodes CDR1 LGHDT and CDR2 YNNKEL (reference sequence). Trimming stripped 1 base from V and 3 bases from J, with 11 bases between. For the CDR3, the DNA is TGTGCCAGCAGCCAAGTTGCCGGAGGGACAGATACGCAGTATTTT. Translated, it gives CASSQVAGGTDTQYF.

This clone appeared once. The rearrangement uses TRBV11-2 and TRBJ1-4, with D perhaps TRBD1 (6 bases). Germline V CDR1 and CDR2: SGHAT, FQNNGV. The CDR3 sequence is 14 residues long. Trimming cost V 5 bases and J 1 base, with 8 bases left between them. The CDR3 is CASSPDRTNEKLFF. In DNA form, the CDR3 reads TGTGCCAGCAGCCCGGACAGAACTAATGAAAAACTGTTTTTT.

The J gene is TRBJ2-2, the V gene TRBV19; D is unclear. Germline CDR1 LNHDA, CDR2 SQIVND (reference sequence). This CDR3 contains 16 residues. Trimming removed 7 bases from V and 0 bases from J, with 15 bases in between. The CDR3 nucleotides read TGTGCCAGTACCCCGCGGCATTTCGCGAACACCGGGGAGCTGTTTTTT. This sequence encodes CASTPRHFANTGELFF.